Listed below are T cell receptor beta chains from one sample, sequenced in a study of blood T cell repertoires in COVID-19. Clones were read by immunoSEQ multiplex PCR, and TCRdb kept only the in-frame ones, dropping some. The sample has approximately 180,000 clones, 87% seen once. Sequencing used peripheral blood. These receptor sequences come from a man aged 40-50 years with active or convalescent COVID-19. CDR3s leave out the opening cysteine and the closing phenylalanine or tryptophan. Part of the rows lack a size; the others show once, few, many or a class for expanded clones.

clone_size	v_call	j_call	cdr3_aa
.	TRBV6-5	TRBJ2-3	ASSSGVLGLNTQY
.	TRBV7-9	TRBJ1-1	ATQGSTEAF
.	TRBV7-9	TRBJ2-7	ASSRRGSGGAVGPYEQY
.	TRBV4-1	TRBJ1-6	ASSQVTSSYNSPLH
.	TRBV7-2	TRBJ1-6	ASSENPGWNSPLH
.	TRBV27	TRBJ1-5	ASSHGVGRSNQPQH
.	TRBV6-5	TRBJ2-1	ASTQYNEQF
.	TRBV7-8	TRBJ1-2	ASSDPGQGHGYT
.	TRBV11-2	TRBJ2-2	ASSSFRFFDRGYTGELF
.	TRBV4-1	TRBJ1-2	ASSPIPGTLGDGYT
.	TRBV24-1	TRBJ1-1	ATSDSLTDEAF
.	TRBV5-4	TRBJ1-2	ASSTRTEIYGYT
.	TRBV5-1	TRBJ2-2	ASSLLIGRGTGELF
.	TRBV7-6	TRBJ2-3	ASSLEGGTDTQY
.	TRBV21-1	TRBJ2-5	ASSCSIPGGRKPQY
.	TRBV10-3	TRBJ2-5	AIRDRGETQY
.	TRBV14	TRBJ2-3	ASSRTGGSTDTQY
once	TRBV9	TRBJ2-1	ASSAGRGLDEQF
once	TRBV5-4	TRBJ2-5	ASSLGLGQETQY
.	TRBV5-4	TRBJ1-1	ASSLEQGRTEAF
.	TRBV10-3	TRBJ2-1	AISVEQHNEQF
.	TRBV7-2	TRBJ2-5	ASSLPTGQETQY